This T cell receptor (beta chain) was recovered during a study of Ad26.COV2.S vaccination and SARS-CoV-2 variants. Study-wide findings and caveats: The TCR breadth and depth analyses may have understated or missed part of the total T cell responses. Non-spike TCR breadth was similar in vaccine and placebo recipients. While placebo recipients had lower spike-specific TCR breadth, vaccine recipients had more.

Produced via immunoSEQ multiplex PCR; TCRdb's table is partial and in-frame only. The data show some 180,000 clones, 87% seen once. This clone was seen a handful of times. Its antigen is still unknown. J gave up 4 bases and V 2 bases, and 11 bases lay outside the gene matches. The germline gives CDR1 SGHVS, CDR2 FNYEAQ. This CDR3 region has 18 residues. This chain links TRBV7-6 with TRBJ2-2; TRBD2 matches 9 bases. The sequencing used peripheral blood, collected after recovery from COVID-19. This receptor was taken from a human donor who had recovered from COVID-19. The CDR3 sequence: CASSLPTAAGGTTGELFF. In nucleotides, the CDR3 is TGTGCCAGCAGCTTACCCACCGCAGCGGGGGGAACCACCGGGGAGCTGTTTTTT.